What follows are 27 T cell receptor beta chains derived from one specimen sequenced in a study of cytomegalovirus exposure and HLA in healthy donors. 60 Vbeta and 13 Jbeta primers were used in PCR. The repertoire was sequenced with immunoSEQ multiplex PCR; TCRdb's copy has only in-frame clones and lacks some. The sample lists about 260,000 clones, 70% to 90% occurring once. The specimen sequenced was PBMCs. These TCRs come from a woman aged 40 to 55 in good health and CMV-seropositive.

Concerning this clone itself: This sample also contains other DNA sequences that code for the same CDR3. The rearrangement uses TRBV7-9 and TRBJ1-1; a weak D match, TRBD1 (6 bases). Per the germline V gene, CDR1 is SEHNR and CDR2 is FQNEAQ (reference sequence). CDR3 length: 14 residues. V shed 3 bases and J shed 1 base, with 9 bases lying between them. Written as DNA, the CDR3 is TGTGCCAGCAGCTTCGAACAGGGGAACACTGAAGCTTTCTTT. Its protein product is CASSFEQGNTEAFF. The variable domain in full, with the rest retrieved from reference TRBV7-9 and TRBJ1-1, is DTGVSQNPRHKITKRGQNVTFRCDPISEHNRLYWYRQTLGQGPEFLTYFQNEAQLEKSRLLSDRFSAERPKGSFSTLEIQRTEQGDSAMYLCASSFEQGNTEAFFGQGTRLTVV.

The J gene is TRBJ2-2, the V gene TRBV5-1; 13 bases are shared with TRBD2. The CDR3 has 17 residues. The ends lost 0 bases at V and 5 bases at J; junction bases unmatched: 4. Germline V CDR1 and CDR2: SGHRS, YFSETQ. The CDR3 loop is CASSLEGLAGVTGELFF. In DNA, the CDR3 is TGCGCCAGCAGCTTGGAAGGACTAGCGGGAGTTACCGGGGAGCTGTTTTTT.

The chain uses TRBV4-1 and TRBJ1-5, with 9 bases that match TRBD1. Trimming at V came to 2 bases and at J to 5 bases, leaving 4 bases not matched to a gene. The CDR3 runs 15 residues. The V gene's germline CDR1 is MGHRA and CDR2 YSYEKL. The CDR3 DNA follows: TGCGCCAGCAGCCAACCGACAGGGGGAGATCAGCCCCAGCATTTT. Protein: CASSQPTGGDQPQHF.

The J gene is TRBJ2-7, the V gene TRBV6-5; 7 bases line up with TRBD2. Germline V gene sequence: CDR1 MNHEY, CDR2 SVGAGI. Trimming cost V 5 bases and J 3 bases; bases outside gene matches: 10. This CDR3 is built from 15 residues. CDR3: CASSTLGGSGYEQYF. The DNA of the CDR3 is TGTGCCAGCAGTACCCTGGGCGGGAGCGGCTACGAGCAGTACTTC.

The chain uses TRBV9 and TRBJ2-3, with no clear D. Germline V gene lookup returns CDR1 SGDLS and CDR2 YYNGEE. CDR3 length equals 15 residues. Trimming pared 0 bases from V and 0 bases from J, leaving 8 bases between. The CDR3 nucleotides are TGTGCCAGCAGCGTAGATCCTTCTAGCACAGATACGCAGTATTTT. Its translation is CASSVDPSSTDTQYF.

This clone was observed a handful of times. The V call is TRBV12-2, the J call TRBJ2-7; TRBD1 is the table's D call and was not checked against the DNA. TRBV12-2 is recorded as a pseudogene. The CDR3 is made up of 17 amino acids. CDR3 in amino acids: CASRLAHCWDTGYEQYF. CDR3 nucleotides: TGTGCAAGTCGCTTAGCTCATTGTTGGGACACCGGCTACGAGCAGTACTTC.

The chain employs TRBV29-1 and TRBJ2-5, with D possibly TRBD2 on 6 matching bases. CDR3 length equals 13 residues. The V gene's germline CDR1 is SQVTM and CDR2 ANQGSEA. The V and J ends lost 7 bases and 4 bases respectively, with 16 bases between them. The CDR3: CSAEGFPLETQYF. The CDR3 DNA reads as TGCAGCGCGGAGGGTTTCCCTCTAGAGACCCAGTACTTC. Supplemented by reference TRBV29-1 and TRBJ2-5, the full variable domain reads SAVISQKPSRDICQRGTSLTIQCQVDSQVTMMFWYRQQPGQSLTLIATANQGSEATYESGFVIDKFPISRPNLTFSTLTVSNMSPEDSSIYLCSAEGFPLETQYFGPGTRLLVL.

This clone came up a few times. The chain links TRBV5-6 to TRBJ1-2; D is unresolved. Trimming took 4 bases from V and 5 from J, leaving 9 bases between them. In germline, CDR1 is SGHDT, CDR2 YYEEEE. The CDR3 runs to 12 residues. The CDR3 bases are TGTGCCAGCAGCCGAGGAGGATATGGCTACACCTTC. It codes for CASSRGGYGYTF.

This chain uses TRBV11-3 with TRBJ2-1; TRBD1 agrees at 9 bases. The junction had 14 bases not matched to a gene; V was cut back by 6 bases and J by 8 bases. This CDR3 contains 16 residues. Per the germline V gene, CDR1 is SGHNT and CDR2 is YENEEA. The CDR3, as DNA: TGTGCCAGCAGTCTTGGGCGGGACAGGGTCCGGGATGAGCAGTTCTTC. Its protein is CASSLGRDRVRDEQFF.

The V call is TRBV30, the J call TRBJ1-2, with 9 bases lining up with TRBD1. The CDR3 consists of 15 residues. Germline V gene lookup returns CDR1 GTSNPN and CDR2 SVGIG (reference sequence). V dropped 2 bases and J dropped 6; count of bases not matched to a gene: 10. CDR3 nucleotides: TGTGCCTGGAGTACCACCCGACAGGGGGATCATGGCTACACCTTC. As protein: CAWSTTRQGDHGYTF.

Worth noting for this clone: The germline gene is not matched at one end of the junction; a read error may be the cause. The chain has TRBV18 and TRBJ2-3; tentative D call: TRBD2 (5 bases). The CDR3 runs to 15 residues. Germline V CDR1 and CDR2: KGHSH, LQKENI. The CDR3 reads CASSQEDSRTYTQYF. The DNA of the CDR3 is TGTGCCAGCTCACAAGAGGACTCCCGCACATATACGCAGTATTTT.

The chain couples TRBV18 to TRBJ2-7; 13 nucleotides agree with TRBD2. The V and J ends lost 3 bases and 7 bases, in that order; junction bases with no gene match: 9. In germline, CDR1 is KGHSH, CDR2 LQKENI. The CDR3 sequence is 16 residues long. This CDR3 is CASSPTGLAGSKEQYF. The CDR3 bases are TGTGCCAGCTCACCCACGGGACTAGCGGGATCGAAGGAGCAGTACTTC.

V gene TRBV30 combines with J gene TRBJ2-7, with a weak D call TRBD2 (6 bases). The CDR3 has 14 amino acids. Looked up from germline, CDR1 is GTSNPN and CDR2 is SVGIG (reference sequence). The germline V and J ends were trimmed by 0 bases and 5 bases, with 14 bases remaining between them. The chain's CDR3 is CAWSVGGTIHEQYF. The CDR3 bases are TGTGCCTGGAGTGTAGGCGGGACCATCCACGAGCAGTACTTC.

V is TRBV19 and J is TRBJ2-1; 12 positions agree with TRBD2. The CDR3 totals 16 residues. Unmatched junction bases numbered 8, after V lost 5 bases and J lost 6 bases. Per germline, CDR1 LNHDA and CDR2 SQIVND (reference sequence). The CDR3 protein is CASSPRTSGKFNEQFF. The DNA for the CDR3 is TGTGCCAGTAGTCCCCGGACTAGCGGGAAGTTCAATGAGCAGTTCTTC. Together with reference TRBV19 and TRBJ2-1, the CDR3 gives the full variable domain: DGGITQSPKYLFRKEGQNVTLSCEQNLNHDAMYWYRQDPGQGLRLIYYSQIVNDFQKGDIAEGYSVSREKKESFPLTVTSAQKNPTAFYLCASSPRTSGKFNEQFFGPGTRLTVL.

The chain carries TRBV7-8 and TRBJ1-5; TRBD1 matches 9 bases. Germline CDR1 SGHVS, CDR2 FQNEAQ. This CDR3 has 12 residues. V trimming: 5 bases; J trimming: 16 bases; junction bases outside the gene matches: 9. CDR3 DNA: TGTGCCAGCAGCATGGACAGGGGTTCTTCTCATTTT. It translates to CASSMDRGSSHF.

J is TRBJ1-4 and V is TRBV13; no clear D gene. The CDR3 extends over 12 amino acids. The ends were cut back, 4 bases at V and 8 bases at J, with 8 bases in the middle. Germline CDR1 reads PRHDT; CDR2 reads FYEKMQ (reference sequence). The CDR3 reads CASSSAGEKLFF. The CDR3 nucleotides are TGTGCCAGCAGCTCAGCGGGGGAAAAACTGTTTTTT.

CDR3 protein: CASSLTGALVYEQYF. CDR3 in DNA: TGTGCCAGCAGCCTAACAGGGGCCCTCGTATACGAGCAGTACTTC. The chain joins TRBV7-9 to TRBJ2-7; TRBD1 aligns across 7 bases. Trimming at V came to 5 bases and at J to 4 bases, leaving 11 bases not matched to a gene. This CDR3 contains 15 residues. The germline CDR1 and CDR2 sequences are SEHNR and FQNEAQ (reference sequence).

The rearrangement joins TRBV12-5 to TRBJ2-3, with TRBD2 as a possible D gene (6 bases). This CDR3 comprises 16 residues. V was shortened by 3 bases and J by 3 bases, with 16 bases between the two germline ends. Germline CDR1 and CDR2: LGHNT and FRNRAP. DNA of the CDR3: TGTGCTAGTGGTTTCCCACGGGGGTGGGGGACAGATACGCAGTATTTT. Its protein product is CASGFPRGWGTDTQYF.

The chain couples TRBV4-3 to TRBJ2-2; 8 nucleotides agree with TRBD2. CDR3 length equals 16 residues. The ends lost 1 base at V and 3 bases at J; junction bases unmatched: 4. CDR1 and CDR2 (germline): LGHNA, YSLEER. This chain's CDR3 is CASSQAPSGHTGELFF. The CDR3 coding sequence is TGCGCCAGCAGCCAAGCGCCTAGCGGGCACACCGGGGAGCTGTTTTTT.

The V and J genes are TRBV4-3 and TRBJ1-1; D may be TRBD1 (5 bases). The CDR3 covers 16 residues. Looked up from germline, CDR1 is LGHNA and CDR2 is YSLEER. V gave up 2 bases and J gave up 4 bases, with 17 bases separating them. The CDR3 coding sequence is TGCGCCAGCAGCCAAAGGGAGGGGACGGCGAGCACTGAAGCTTTCTTT. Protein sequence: CASSQREGTASTEAFF.

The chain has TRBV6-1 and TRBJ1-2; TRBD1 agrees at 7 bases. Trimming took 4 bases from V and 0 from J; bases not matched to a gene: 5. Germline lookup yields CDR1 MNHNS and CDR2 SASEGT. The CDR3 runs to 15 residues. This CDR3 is CASSVTGATNYGYTF. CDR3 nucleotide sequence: TGTGCCAGCAGTGTAACAGGGGCTACTAACTATGGCTACACCTTC.

CDR3 in amino acids: CASSYSFTGFNQPQHF. CDR3 DNA sequence: TGTGCCAGCAGTTACTCCTTCACAGGGTTCAATCAGCCCCAGCATTTT. This chain uses TRBV6-5 with TRBJ1-5, with D possibly being TRBD1 (6 bases). The V gene lost 0 bases and the J gene lost 3 bases, with 12 bases spanning the gap. Germline values: CDR1 MNHEY, CDR2 SVGAGI. This CDR3 has 16 amino acids.

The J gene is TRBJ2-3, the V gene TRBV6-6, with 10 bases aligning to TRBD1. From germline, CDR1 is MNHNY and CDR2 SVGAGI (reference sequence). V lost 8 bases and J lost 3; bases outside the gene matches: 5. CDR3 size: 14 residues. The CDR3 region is CASGRDRGTDTQYF. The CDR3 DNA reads TGTGCCAGCGGCCGGGACAGGGGTACAGATACGCAGTATTTT.

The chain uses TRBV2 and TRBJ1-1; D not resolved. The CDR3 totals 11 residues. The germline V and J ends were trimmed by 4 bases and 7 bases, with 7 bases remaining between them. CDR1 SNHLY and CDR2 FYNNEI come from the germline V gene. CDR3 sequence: CASSGAIEAFF. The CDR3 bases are TGTGCCAGCAGTGGGGCAATTGAAGCTTTCTTT. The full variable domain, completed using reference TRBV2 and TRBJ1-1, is EPEVTQTPSHQVTQMGQEVILRCVPISNHLYFYWYRQILGQKVEFLVSFYNNEISEKSEIFDDQFSVERPDGSNFTLKIRSTKLEDSAMYFCASSGAIEAFFGQGTRLTVV.

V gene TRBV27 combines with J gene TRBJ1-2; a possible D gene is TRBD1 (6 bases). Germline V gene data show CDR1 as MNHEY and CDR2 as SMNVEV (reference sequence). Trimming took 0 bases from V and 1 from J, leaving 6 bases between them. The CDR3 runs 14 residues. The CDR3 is CASSLSDSNYGYTF. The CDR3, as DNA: TGTGCCAGCAGTTTATCGGACAGTAACTATGGCTACACCTTC.

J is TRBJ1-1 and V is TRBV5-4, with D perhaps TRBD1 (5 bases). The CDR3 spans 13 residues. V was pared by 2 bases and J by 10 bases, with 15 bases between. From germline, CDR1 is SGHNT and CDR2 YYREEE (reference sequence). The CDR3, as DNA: TGTGCCAGCAGCTTATGGGATGGGAGGGGAGCTTTCTTT. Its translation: CASSLWDGRGAFF. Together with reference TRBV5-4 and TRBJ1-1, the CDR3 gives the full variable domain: ETGVTQSPTHLIKTRGQQVTLRCSSQSGHNTVSWYQQALGQGPQFIFQYYREEENGRGNFPPRFSGLQFPNYSSELNVNALELDDSALYLCASSLWDGRGAFFGQGTRLTVV.

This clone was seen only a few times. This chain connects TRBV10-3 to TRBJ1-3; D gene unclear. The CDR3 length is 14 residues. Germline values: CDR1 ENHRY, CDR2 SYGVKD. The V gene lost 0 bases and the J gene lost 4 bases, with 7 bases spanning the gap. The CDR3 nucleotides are TGTGCCATCAGTGAGTCGTCAGTCGGAAACACCATATATTTT. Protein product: CAISESSVGNTIYF.